This T cell receptor beta chain was captured by sequencing in a study of blood T cell repertoires in COVID-19. Study-level background: Nucleic acid was either cDNA or gDNA, and it came from T cells, B-cell-depleted T cells, or PBMCs.

Per the authors' pipeline: How many nucleated cells were present was estimated from reference gene primer amplification. Profiling relied on immunoSEQ multiplex PCR, and the TCRdb table lists in-frame clones only, not all of them. V, J and clone size reflect that table, while D and trimming were determined from the DNA. The sample lists about 400,000 clones; 70% to 90% were seen once. The CDR3 is 15 residues long. The V segment lost 2 bases and the J segment 6 bases; nucleotides outside the gene matches: 8. Germline CDR1 reads SNHLY; CDR2 reads FYNNEI. This clone appeared a few times. Material for sequencing was peripheral blood. This sequence joins TRBV2 and TRBJ1-1, with 8 bases fitting TRBD1. The receptor's source is a human donor in a cohort sampled during active COVID-19. The CDR3 DNA follows: TGTGCCAGCAGTGAACTGGACAGGGAAGGGCCTGAAGCTTTCTTT. Its protein product is CASSELDREGPEAFF.